This TCR beta chain was sequenced for a study of Ad26.COV2.S vaccination and SARS-CoV-2 variants. Indicated treatment: roughly 20 received Ad26.COV2.S at low or high dose, single or two shots; five or six received placebo; per-sample allocation not given. Sampling was done on day 63 after the first vaccine or placebo injection. This table comes from immunoSEQ multiplex PCR, and its TCRdb copy is limited to in-frame clones, with some not included. The repertoire holds a few hundred thousand clones, with about 80% as singletons. The TCR was taken from a person aged 18 to 59 who received the Ad26.COV2.S COVID-19 vaccine or a placebo. The sample was peripheral blood, taken in a trial of Ad26.COV2.S vaccine versus placebo.

For the CDR3, the DNA is TGTGCCAGCAGCGTCCGGCGGGAAGGCACAGATACGCAGTATTTT. This codes for CASSVRREGTDTQYF. The rearrangement uses TRBV9 and TRBJ2-3; TRBD2 might be the D (6 bases). CDR3 length: 15 amino acids. V lost 2 bases and J lost 1, with 11 bases in between. CDR1 and CDR2 from the germline V gene are SGDLS and YYNGEE.